This TCR beta chain was observed in a study of cytotoxic CD8 clonotypes in ibrutinib-treated CLL. Clones were read by immunoSEQ multiplex PCR, and TCRdb kept only the in-frame ones, dropping some. The table lists more than 150,000 clones, 55% to 85% of them singletons, with under 15% in the top ten. J lost 5 bases, V lost 1 base, and 2 bases had no gene match. The CDR3 is 14 amino acids. Germline V gene data show CDR1 as LGHNA and CDR2 as YNFKEQ. This clone has a single count. The receptor was isolated from a human donor with chronic lymphocytic leukemia. Here the sequenced sample was PBMCs, taken after 24 months of ibrutinib treatment. The chain has TRBV4-2 and TRBJ2-5; TRBD2 matches 9 bases. This chain's CDR3 is CASSQASGTETQYF. The CDR3 DNA reads TGTGCCAGCAGCCAAGCTAGCGGGACGGAGACCCAGTACTTC.